The present entry profiles one TCR beta chain with its context. The data originate from a study of blood T cell repertoires in COVID-19. Overall study: From the United States, Italy and Spain came samples of acute and convalescent COVID-19. PBMCs, B-cell-depleted T cells, or T cells provided the cDNA or gDNA that made up the material.

The germline CDR1 and CDR2 sequences are WNHNN and SYGVQD (reference sequence). V was clipped by 6 bases and J by 1 base, with 10 bases between them. This CDR3 region has 14 residues. It was during active infection that Seattle patients were enrolled and then longitudinally followed. Source study methods: Amplified reference gene primers provided the basis for estimating nucleated cell counts. Clones were sequenced by immunoSEQ multiplex PCR, and TCRdb holds only the in-frame ones, with some missing. V and J calls and clone size are as listed in that table; D and trimming were resolved from the DNA. The sample consists of roughly 350,000 clones, around 87% of them appearing once.

The sequence was collected from a woman younger than 45 with COVID-19, enrolled during active disease. The sequenced sample was peripheral blood. The chain is built from TRBV10-1 and TRBJ2-1, with D unresolved. CDR3 region: CASSRDMSYNEQFF. As DNA, the CDR3 is TGCGCCAGCAGCCGAGACATGTCCTACAATGAGCAGTTCTTC.